The clone carrying this T cell receptor beta chain has just a few counts. Its matching antigen is unknown. This entry comes from a study of response to subunit inactivated influenza vaccine. CDR3 length equals 15 residues. The V gene's germline CDR1 is SGHAT and CDR2 FQDESV (reference sequence). V was cut by 1 base and J by 1 base, with 10 bases left in between. TCRdb recomputed calls from the RT-PCR reads with MiXCR, one row per CDR3 protein. The sample contains about 520,000 distinct CDR3 sequences, approximately 7.7% of which appear only once. The study's findings and limits: New T cells are recruited in small numbers by each seasonal influenza vaccination, according to the authors' suggestion.

The source material was PBMCs from blood, sampled around 25 months after vaccination. The chain carries TRBV11-1 and TRBJ1-1; D ambiguous. This sequence originates from a man aged 45 to 75 who received an inactivated influenza vaccine. The CDR3 protein is CASSLGQAQNTEAFF. The CDR3 nucleotides read TGTGCCAGCAGCTTAGGCCAGGCCCAGAACACTGAAGCTTTCTTT.